Below, 9 T cell receptor beta chains from the same sample are listed, as sequenced in a study of blood T cell repertoires in COVID-19. Sequencing was performed with immunoSEQ multiplex PCR; in TCRdb, only in-frame clones are kept and a portion is missing. The table has around 100,000 clones, approximately 87% seen once. Sequencing was carried out using peripheral blood. The receptors were gathered from a human donor in a cohort sampled during active COVID-19.

V is TRBV5-1 and J is TRBJ2-1; 11 bases line up with TRBD2. The CDR3 loop spans 16 amino acids. V shed 1 base and J 5 bases; nucleotides not matched to a gene: 5. Germline CDR1 and CDR2: SGHRS and YFSETQ. CDR3 protein: CASSLTGLADNNEQFF. In nucleotides, the CDR3 is TGCGCCAGCAGCTTGACGGGACTAGCGGACAACAATGAGCAGTTCTTC.

This rearrangement joins TRBV6-6 to TRBJ2-1; D not certain. The CDR3 loop spans 15 amino acids. V lost 6 bases and J 0 bases, leaving 12 bases between the germline ends. Germline loops: CDR1 MNHNY, CDR2 SVGAGI (reference sequence). The CDR3 coding sequence is TGTGCCAGCAGCACCTATAGGAGCTCCTACAATGAGCAGTTCTTC. This codes for CASSTYRSSYNEQFF.

Concerning this clone itself: Other nucleotide sequences from this sample produce the same CDR3. The chain joins TRBV29-1 to TRBJ2-7, with TRBD2 identical over 11 bases. This CDR3 contains 12 residues. V shed 7 bases, J shed 4 bases, and the junction held 3 bases outside the gene matches. The germline V gene has CDR1 SQVTM and CDR2 ANQGSEA. The CDR3 loop is CSAGTSGYEQYF. CDR3 sequence (DNA): TGCAGCGCCGGGACTAGCGGATACGAGCAGTACTTC.

J is TRBJ1-4 and V is TRBV6-5; weak D call: TRBD1 (6 bases). The V gene's germline CDR1 is MNHEY and CDR2 SVGAGI. This CDR3 is 14 amino acids long. Trimming cost V 6 bases and J 3 bases, with 11 bases left between them. DNA for the CDR3: TGTGCCAGCAGCAGGGGTATAGCTAATGAAAAACTGTTTTTT. Translating it yields CASSRGIANEKLFF.

The chain is built from TRBV7-2 and TRBJ1-2; 8 nucleotides agree with TRBD1. The CDR3 spans 16 residues. Germline CDR1 is SGHTA and CDR2 is FQGNSA. The trim removed 4 bases at V and 4 bases at J, leaving 11 bases unmatched. Here the CDR3 DNA reads TGTGCCAGCAGCTCGTTCCCGGACAGGGAAAGCTATGGCTACACCTTC. Translating gives CASSSFPDRESYGYTF.

Written as DNA, the CDR3 is TGTGCCAGCAGCCGGTATTATGGCCTCAGGGAGACCCAGTACTTC. Translation gives CASSRYYGLRETQYF. V and J are TRBV14 and TRBJ2-5, with unresolved D. CDR3 size: 15 residues. V lost 4 bases and J 5 bases, leaving 17 bases between the germline ends. CDR1 and CDR2 (germline): SGHDN, FVKESK.

The rearrangement joins TRBV6-2 or TRBV6-3 to TRBJ1-6, with 8 bases aligning to TRBD1. The V segment lost 5 bases and the J segment 6 bases; nucleotides outside the gene matches: 0. From germline, CDR1 is MNHEY and CDR2 SVGEGT. The CDR3 contains 13 residues. CDR3 in amino acids: CASSGQGNSPLHF. The CDR3 region has the DNA TGTGCCAGCAGTGGACAGGGTAATTCACCCCTCCACTTT.

The J gene is TRBJ1-2, the V gene TRBV19; possibly TRBD1 for D (5 bases). Trimming removed 1 base at V and 5 bases at J, with 17 bases between. Germline values: CDR1 LNHDA, CDR2 SQIVND (reference sequence). CDR3 length: 16 amino acids. CDR3 protein: CASSIATGRVSYGYTF. CDR3 coding DNA: TGTGCCAGTAGTATAGCCACAGGAAGGGTCTCGTATGGCTACACCTTC.

This chain uses TRBV5-1 with TRBJ2-7, with a possible D match to TRBD1 (6 bases). This CDR3 is 15 amino acids long. Trimming stripped 2 bases from V and 1 base from J, with 13 bases between. Germline CDR1 SGHRS, CDR2 YFSETQ. Here the CDR3 DNA reads TGCGCCAGCAGCTTTGACGGGACACCTTCCTACGAGCAGTACTTC. It codes for CASSFDGTPSYEQYF.